Listed here are 24 T cell receptor beta chains from one sample, sequenced in a study of cytomegalovirus exposure and HLA in healthy donors. A multiplex PCR was run with 60 Vbeta primers and 13 Jbeta primers. Produced via immunoSEQ multiplex PCR; TCRdb's table is partial and in-frame only. The table lists fewer than 250,000 clones, about 82% of them singletons. The source material was PBMCs. The receptor source for this set is a young man in good health and CMV-seronegative.

The chain joins TRBV7-9 to TRBJ2-7; 9 bases are a match to TRBD1. This CDR3 contains 15 residues. V shed 4 bases and J 2 bases; nucleotides not matched to a gene: 6. Germline CDR1 SEHNR, CDR2 FQNEAQ (reference sequence). The CDR3 sequence: CASSSWTGATYEQYF. The CDR3 nucleotides are TGTGCCAGCAGCTCATGGACAGGGGCCACCTACGAGCAGTACTTC. Full variable domain (remainder filled in from reference TRBV7-9 and TRBJ2-7): DTGVSQNPRHKITKRGQNVTFRCDPISEHNRLYWYRQTLGQGPEFLTYFQNEAQLEKSRLLSDRFSAERPKGSFSTLEIQRTEQGDSAMYLCASSSWTGATYEQYFGPGTRLTVT.

The V and J genes are TRBV18 and TRBJ1-2, with TRBD1 identical over 11 bases. J was trimmed by 8 bases and V by 3 bases; bases with no gene match: 8. Germline CDR1 and CDR2: KGHSH and LQKENI. The CDR3 loop spans 15 amino acids. CDR3 residues: CASSPLGQGAEGYTF. In DNA, the CDR3 is TGTGCCAGCTCACCCCTCGGACAGGGGGCGGAGGGCTACACCTTC. The whole variable domain, remainder taken from reference TRBV18 and TRBJ1-2, is NAGVMQNPRHLVRRRGQEARLRCSPMKGHSHVYWYRQLPEEGLKFMVYLQKENIIDESGMPKERFSAEFPKEGPSILRIQQVVRGDSAAYFCASSPLGQGAEGYTFGSGTRLTVV.

The chain's CDR3 is CASRKQGAFGYTF. The CDR3 DNA follows: TGTGCCAGCAGAAAACAGGGGGCGTTTGGCTACACCTTC. This sequence joins TRBV7-8 and TRBJ1-2; 9 bases match TRBD1. CDR1 is SGHVS, CDR2 FQNEAQ, per germline. This CDR3 comprises 13 residues. Trimming cost V 6 bases and J 7 bases; bases outside gene matches: 6.

This clone was picked up one time. This chain joins TRBV5-5 and TRBJ2-3, with TRBD2 matching 15 bases. Germline-derived CDR1 and CDR2 are SGHKS and YYEKEE (reference sequence). V was clipped by 4 bases and J by 2 bases; unmatched bases: 5. This CDR3 is built from 17 residues. The DNA for the CDR3 is TGTGCCAGCAGCCCGGGACTAGCGGGGGGCTACACAGATACGCAGTATTTT. Translating it yields CASSPGLAGGYTDTQYF.

The rearrangement links TRBV27 to TRBJ2-2; a weak D match, TRBD2 (5 bases). Germline-derived CDR1 and CDR2 are MNHEY and SMNVEV (reference sequence). Deletions cut 2 bases from V and 7 bases from J, with 5 bases between. The CDR3 consists of 12 residues. The CDR3 reads CASSLRGGELFF. The CDR3 DNA sequence: TGTGCCAGCAGTTTACGGGGCGGGGAGCTGTTTTTT.

This clone was picked up a small number of times. The chain recombines TRBV19 with TRBJ1-3; TRBD1 matches at 9 bases. This CDR3 spans 17 amino acids. Unmatched junction bases numbered 10, after V lost 7 bases and J lost 0 bases. The V gene's germline CDR1 is LNHDA and CDR2 SQIVND (reference sequence). CDR3 DNA sequence: TGTGCCAGTACCGAACCGGGACAGGGCTTCTCTGGAAACACCATATATTTT. As protein: CASTEPGQGFSGNTIYF.

The genes are TRBV19 and TRBJ1-1; no reliable D call. The V end lost 10 bases, the J end lost 0 bases, and 15 bases lay between the germline ends. The V gene's germline CDR1 is LNHDA and CDR2 SQIVND (reference sequence). This CDR3 is 14 amino acids long. CDR3 bases: TGTGCCACGATGAGCGGCCTCCTGAACACTGAAGCTTTCTTT. This codes for CATMSGLLNTEAFF.

This chain uses TRBV5-5 with TRBJ2-3, with D perhaps TRBD2 (5 bases). CDR1 is SGHKS, CDR2 YYEKEE, per germline (reference sequence). This CDR3 has 15 amino acids. V lost 2 bases and J 0 bases, leaving 10 bases between the germline ends. The CDR3 reads CASSLGWTSTDTQYF. CDR3 nucleotide sequence: TGTGCCAGCAGCTTAGGGTGGACTAGCACAGATACGCAGTATTTT.

V gene TRBV5-1 combines with J gene TRBJ2-2; 9 nucleotides agree with TRBD1. After removal of 6 bases from V and 3 bases from J, the junction contained 9 bases not matched to a gene. This CDR3 comprises 16 residues. Germline V gene data show CDR1 as SGHRS and CDR2 as YFSETQ. DNA for the CDR3: TGCGCCAGCAAAAGGGGGGGACAGGGCTACACCGGGGAGCTGTTTTTT. Translated, it gives CASKRGGQGYTGELFF.

The rearrangement links TRBV6-1 to TRBJ2-3, with D possibly matching TRBD1 (6 bases). From germline, CDR1 is MNHNS and CDR2 SASEGT. Trimming removed 4 bases from V and 3 bases from J, with 11 bases in between. This CDR3 has 14 amino acids. The CDR3 spells CASSGNRVTDTQYF. The CDR3 DNA is TGTGCCAGCAGTGGAAACAGGGTTACAGATACGCAGTATTTT.

This clone was detected only a few times. This chain joins TRBV10-3 and TRBJ1-2, with TRBD1 as a possible D gene (6 bases). V dropped 5 bases and J dropped 8 bases, with 15 bases sitting between them. CDR3 length: 13 amino acids. Germline CDR1 and CDR2: ENHRY and SYGVKD. DNA for the CDR3: TGTGCCATCAGTCAGGCGGACAGTTTCGGCTACACCTTC. Its translation: CAISQADSFGYTF.

This rearrangement joins TRBV5-4 to TRBJ2-5; 12 bases are shared with TRBD2. CDR1 is SGHNT and CDR2 is YYREEE in the germline V gene (reference sequence). The CDR3 is 15 amino acids. V trimming: 2 bases; J trimming: 4 bases; junction bases outside the gene matches: 3. CDR3 sequence reads: CASSFPSGGGETQYF. CDR3 in DNA: TGTGCCAGCAGCTTCCCTAGCGGGGGGGGAGAGACCCAGTACTTC.

This clone was seen only once. The J gene is TRBJ2-7, the V gene TRBV2; a possible D gene is TRBD1 (6 bases). Between the trimmed V and J ends, which lost 9 bases and 4 bases, there was a span of 25 bases. Germline values: CDR1 SNHLY, CDR2 FYNNEI. The CDR3 is 16 residues long. This CDR3 is CARAEVGFWGQYEQYF. In nucleotides, the CDR3 is TGTGCCAGGGCGGAGGTCGGTTTTTGGGGGCAGTACGAGCAGTACTTC.

This rearrangement joins TRBV7-2 to TRBJ2-3; TRBD1 might be the D (6 bases). V lost 5 bases and J 8 bases, leaving 23 bases between the germline ends. The length of the CDR3 is 16 residues. Germline CDR1 reads SGHTA; CDR2 reads FQGNSA. CDR3 residues: CASSAYRDVYAGTQYF. The CDR3 coding sequence is TGTGCCAGCAGCGCCTACAGGGACGTCTATGCAGGTACGCAGTATTTT. Filled out from reference TRBV7-2 and TRBJ2-3, the complete variable domain reads GAGVSQSPSNKVTEKGKDVELRCDPISGHTALYWYRQSLGQGLEFLIYFQGNSAPDKSGLPSDRFSAERTGGSVSTLTIQRTQQEDSAVYLCASSAYRDVYAGTQYFGPGTRLTVL.

The chain carries TRBV19 and TRBJ1-2; D unresolved. V was clipped by 3 bases and J by 5 bases, with 7 bases between them. CDR3 length: 12 residues. The V gene's germline CDR1 is LNHDA and CDR2 SQIVND (reference sequence). CDR3 bases: TGTGCCAGTAGTATGGTGGCTTATGGCTACACCTTC. Its protein is CASSMVAYGYTF.

This clone occurred once. This sequence joins TRBV7-3 and TRBJ1-6, with D possibly TRBD1 on 6 matching bases. Germline-derived CDR1 and CDR2 are SGHTA and FQGTGA. Trimming cost V 5 bases and J 7 bases, with 9 bases left between them. This CDR3 has 13 amino acids. The CDR3 reads CASSQGGNSPLHF. In DNA, the CDR3 is TGTGCCAGCAGCCAAGGGGGAAATTCACCCCTCCACTTT.

The chain recombines TRBV6-5 with TRBJ1-1; D is uncertain. V dropped 6 bases and J dropped 0 bases, with 5 bases sitting between them. Germline V gene lookup returns CDR1 MNHEY and CDR2 SVGAGI. This CDR3 has 12 residues. CDR3 sequence (DNA): TGTGCCAGCAGCGTTATGAACACTGAAGCTTTCTTT. Translated: CASSVMNTEAFF.

This chain uses TRBV9 with TRBJ2-5; TRBD1 aligns across 7 bases. The ends lost 4 bases at V and 4 bases at J; junction bases unmatched: 7. The CDR3 has 14 amino acids. CDR1 and CDR2 (germline): SGDLS, YYNGEE. The chain's CDR3 is CASSPQGWIETQYF. The CDR3 DNA sequence: TGTGCCAGCAGCCCACAGGGGTGGATAGAGACCCAGTACTTC.

This clone showed up just once. J is TRBJ1-2 and V is TRBV6-6; 10 bases are a match to TRBD1. The J segment lost 1 base and the V segment lost 6 bases, leaving 2 bases of the junction unmatched. There are 14 residues in the CDR3. Per the germline V gene, CDR1 is MNHNY and CDR2 is SVGAGI (reference sequence). CDR3 DNA sequence: TGTGCCAGCAGGCGGACAGGGGGTAACTATGGCTACACCTTC. Residues: CASRRTGGNYGYTF.

The chain carries TRBV19 and TRBJ1-2; 8 nucleotides match TRBD1. V lost 8 bases, J lost 9 bases, and 11 bases stayed unmatched. CDR1 and CDR2 (germline): LNHDA, SQIVND (reference sequence). The CDR3 has 13 residues. For the CDR3, the DNA is TGTGCCAGTGCACCTGACAGGGGCCGGCGCTACACCTTC. Protein: CASAPDRGRRYTF.

The genes are TRBV28 and TRBJ1-6, with unresolved D. Germline V gives CDR1 MDHEN, CDR2 SYDVKM. The CDR3 runs 11 residues. The V and J ends lost 3 bases and 11 bases respectively, with 5 bases between them. CDR3 nucleotide sequence: TGTGCCAGCAGTTTTAGTCCACCCCTCCACTTT. The encoded protein is CASSFSPPLHF.

The chain uses TRBV27 and TRBJ1-2; perhaps TRBD1 as D (5 bases). CDR1 MNHEY and CDR2 SMNVEV come from the germline V gene (reference sequence). This CDR3 has 13 amino acids. Trimming cost V 4 bases and J 8 bases, with 14 bases left between them. The CDR3 DNA sequence: TGTGCCAGCAGTTCCAACCGGGGACTGGGCTACACCTTC. Its translation: CASSSNRGLGYTF.

The CDR3 DNA reads as TGTGCCAGTAGTCCAGGGACAGGGGGCAATGAAGCTTTCTTT. It yields the protein CASSPGTGGNEAFF. The chain recombines TRBV19 with TRBJ1-1; 12 nucleotides match TRBD1. The CDR3 contains 14 residues. Trimming cost V 5 bases and J 7 bases; bases outside gene matches: 5. Germline lookup yields CDR1 LNHDA and CDR2 SQIVND (reference sequence).

This clone was picked up one time. The J gene is TRBJ1-2, the V gene TRBV6-5; 8 bases are a match to TRBD1. The CDR3 covers 14 residues. V was pared by 2 bases and J by 8 bases, with 7 bases of the junction left unmatched. Germline values: CDR1 MNHEY, CDR2 SVGAGI. DNA for the CDR3: TGTGCCAGCAGTTACACGACAGGGGCGGAAGGCTACACCTTC. It specifies CASSYTTGAEGYTF.